Detailed here is one T cell receptor beta chain. V was pared by 5 bases and J by 5 bases, with 8 bases of the junction left unmatched. Germline V lookup: CDR1 LNHDA, CDR2 SQIVND (reference sequence). CDR3 length: 14 amino acids. The data were produced by immunoSEQ multiplex PCR, yet TCRdb's version contains in-frame clones alone and is incomplete. This sample has 130,000 to 150,000 clones; 85% to 95% occur once, and the top ten carry roughly 2.9%. This specimen belongs to a study of T cell responses to AZD1222 COVID-19 vaccine. Material: peripheral blood, obtained on day 0 of MenACWY control vaccination. The chain combines TRBV19 with TRBJ1-1; 7 positions agree with TRBD1. This TCR came from an adult in good health. The CDR3 nucleotides are TGTGCCAGTAGTTCCCGACAGGGATGGACTGAAGCTTTCTTT. Translated, it gives CASSSRQGWTEAFF.